Many counts were recorded for the clone carrying this T cell receptor (beta chain). As yet, its antigen is unknown. This sample was included in a study of breast tumors, draining lymph nodes, adjacent tissues. Study-wide findings and caveats: Tumors had less TCR diversity than lymph nodes, more than nontumor tissue.

V trimming: 5 bases; J trimming: 5 bases; junction bases outside the gene matches: 8. The germline CDR1 and CDR2 sequences are MNHEY and SMNVEV (reference sequence). This CDR3 region has 16 residues. MiXCR was run by TCRdb on the multiplex PCR reads, yielding one entry per CDR3 protein. The sample contains about 32,000 distinct CDR3 sequences, 30% to 45% of which appear only once. The chain joins TRBV27 to TRBJ2-2, with TRBD1 identical over 10 bases. The receptor was derived from a female donor with breast cancer. Some clones in this sample may be carry-over from other donors' samples. The sequenced sample was breast tumor tissue. The CDR3 nucleotides read TGTGCCAGCAGTCCCGGGACAGGGGTTAGAACCGGGGAGCTGTTTTTT. Protein sequence: CASSPGTGVRTGELFF.